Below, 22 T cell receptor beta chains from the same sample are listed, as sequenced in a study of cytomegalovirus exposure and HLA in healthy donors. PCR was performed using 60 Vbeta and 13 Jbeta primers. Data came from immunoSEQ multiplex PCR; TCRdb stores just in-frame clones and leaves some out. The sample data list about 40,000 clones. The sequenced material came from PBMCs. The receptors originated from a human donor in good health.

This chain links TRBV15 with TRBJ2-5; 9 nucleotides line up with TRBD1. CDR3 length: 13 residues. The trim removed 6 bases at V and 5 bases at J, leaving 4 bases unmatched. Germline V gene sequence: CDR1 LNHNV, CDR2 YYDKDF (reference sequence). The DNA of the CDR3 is TGTGCCACCAGTACAGGGGGCGGTGAGACCCAGTACTTC. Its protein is CATSTGGGETQYF.

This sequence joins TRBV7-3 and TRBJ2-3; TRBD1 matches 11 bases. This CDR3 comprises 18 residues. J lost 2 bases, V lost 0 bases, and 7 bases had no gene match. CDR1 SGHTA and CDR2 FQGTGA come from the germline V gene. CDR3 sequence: CASSLTYGQGADTDTQYF. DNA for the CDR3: TGTGCCAGCAGCTTAACGTACGGACAGGGGGCAGACACAGATACGCAGTATTTT.

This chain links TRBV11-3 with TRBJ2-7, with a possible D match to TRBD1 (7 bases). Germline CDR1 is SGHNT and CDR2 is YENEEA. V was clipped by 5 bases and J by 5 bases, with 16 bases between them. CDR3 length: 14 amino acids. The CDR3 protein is CASSQGGPRDEQYF. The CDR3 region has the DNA TGTGCCAGCAGCCAGGGGGGCCCAAGGGACGAGCAGTACTTC.

This CDR3 reads CASRGDREGYGYTF. Written as DNA, the CDR3 is TGTGCCAGCAGGGGAGACAGGGAAGGCTATGGCTACACCTTC. V usage is TRBV28 and J usage is TRBJ1-2, with TRBD1 matching 7 bases. CDR1 and CDR2 from the germline V gene are MDHEN and SYDVKM. This CDR3 has 14 amino acids. V trimming: 6 bases; J trimming: 4 bases; junction bases outside the gene matches: 8.

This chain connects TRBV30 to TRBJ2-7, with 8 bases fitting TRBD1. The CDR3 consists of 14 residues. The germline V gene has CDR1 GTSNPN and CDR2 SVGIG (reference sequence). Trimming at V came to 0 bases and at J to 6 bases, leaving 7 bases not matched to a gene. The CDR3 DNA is TGTGCCTGGAGTGTCACCGGGACAGGAGGCGAGCAGTACTTC. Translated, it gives CAWSVTGTGGEQYF.

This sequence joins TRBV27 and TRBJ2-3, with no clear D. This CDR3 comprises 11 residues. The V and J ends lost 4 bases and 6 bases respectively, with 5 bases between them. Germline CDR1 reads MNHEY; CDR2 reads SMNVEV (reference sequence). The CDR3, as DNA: TGTGCCAGCAGTTCCTACGATACGCAGTATTTT. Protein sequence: CASSSYDTQYF.

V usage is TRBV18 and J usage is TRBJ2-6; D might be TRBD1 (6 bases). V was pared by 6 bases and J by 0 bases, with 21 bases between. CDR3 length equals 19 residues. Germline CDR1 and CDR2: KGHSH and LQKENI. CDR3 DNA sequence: TGTGCCAGCTCGCCAAGGTCAGGACAGCCAGACTCTGGGGCCAACGTCCTGACTTTC. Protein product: CASSPRSGQPDSGANVLTF.

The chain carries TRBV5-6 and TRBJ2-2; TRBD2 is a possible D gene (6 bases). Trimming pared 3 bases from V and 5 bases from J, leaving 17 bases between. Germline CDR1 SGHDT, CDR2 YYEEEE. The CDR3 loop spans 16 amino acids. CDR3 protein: CASSSNLAAGTGELFF. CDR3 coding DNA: TGTGCCAGCAGCTCGAACTTGGCGGCGGGGACCGGGGAGCTGTTTTTT.

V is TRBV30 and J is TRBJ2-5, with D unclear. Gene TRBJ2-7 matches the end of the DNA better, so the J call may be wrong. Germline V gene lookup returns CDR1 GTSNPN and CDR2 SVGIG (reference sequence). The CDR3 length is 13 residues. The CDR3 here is CAWSGQYRSEQYF. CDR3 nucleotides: TGTGCCTGGAGTGGGCAGTATCGTAGCGAGCAGTACTTC.

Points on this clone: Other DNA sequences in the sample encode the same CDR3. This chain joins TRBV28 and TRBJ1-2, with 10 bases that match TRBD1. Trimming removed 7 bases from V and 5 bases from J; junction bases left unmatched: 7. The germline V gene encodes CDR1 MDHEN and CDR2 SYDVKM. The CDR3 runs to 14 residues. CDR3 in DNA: TGTGCCAGCAACCTTGACAGGGGGCTTTATGGCTACACCTTC. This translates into CASNLDRGLYGYTF.

This CDR3 is CASSYSKETQYF. The CDR3 nucleotides read TGTGCCAGCAGTTACTCTAAAGAGACCCAGTACTTC. V usage is TRBV6-5 and J usage is TRBJ2-5; D is undetermined. This CDR3 has 12 residues. V was trimmed by 0 bases and J by 3 bases, leaving 2 bases between them. Germline loops: CDR1 MNHEY, CDR2 SVGAGI.

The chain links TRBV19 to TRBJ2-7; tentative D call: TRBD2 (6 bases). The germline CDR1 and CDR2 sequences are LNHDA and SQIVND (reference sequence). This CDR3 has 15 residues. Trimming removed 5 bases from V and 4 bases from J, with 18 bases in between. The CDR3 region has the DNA TGTGCCAGTAGTGCAGATGGAGGGGTTGAGTACGAGCAGTACTTC. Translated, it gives CASSADGGVEYEQYF.

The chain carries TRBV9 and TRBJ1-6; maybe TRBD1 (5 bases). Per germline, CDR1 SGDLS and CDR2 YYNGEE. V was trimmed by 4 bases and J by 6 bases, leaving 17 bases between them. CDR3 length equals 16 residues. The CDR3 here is CASSTSAGVGNSPLHF. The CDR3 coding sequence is TGTGCCAGCAGCACCTCCGCGGGGGTGGGTAATTCACCCCTCCACTTT.

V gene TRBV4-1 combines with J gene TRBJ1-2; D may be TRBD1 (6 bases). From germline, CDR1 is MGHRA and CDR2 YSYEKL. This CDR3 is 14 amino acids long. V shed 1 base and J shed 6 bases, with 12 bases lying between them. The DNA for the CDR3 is TGCGCCAGCAGCCAAGTCGGGACACTGAATGGCTACACCTTC. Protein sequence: CASSQVGTLNGYTF.

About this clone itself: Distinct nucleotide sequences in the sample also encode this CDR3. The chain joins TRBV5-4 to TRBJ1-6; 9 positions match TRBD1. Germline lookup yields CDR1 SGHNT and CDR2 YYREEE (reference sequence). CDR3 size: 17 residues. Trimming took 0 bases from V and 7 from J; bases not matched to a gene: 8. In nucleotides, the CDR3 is TGTGCCAGCAGCTTGGGGGGACAGGGCAATCGAAATTCACCCCTCCACTTT. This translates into CASSLGGQGNRNSPLHF.

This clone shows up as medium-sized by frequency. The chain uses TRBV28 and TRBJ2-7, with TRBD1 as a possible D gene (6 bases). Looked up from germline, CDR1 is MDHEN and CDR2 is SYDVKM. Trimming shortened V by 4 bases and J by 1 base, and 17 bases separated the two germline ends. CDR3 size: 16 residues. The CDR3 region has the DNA TGTGCCAGCAGTTCACCGGGACAAGGTTTTTCCTACGAGCAGTACTTC. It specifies CASSSPGQGFSYEQYF.

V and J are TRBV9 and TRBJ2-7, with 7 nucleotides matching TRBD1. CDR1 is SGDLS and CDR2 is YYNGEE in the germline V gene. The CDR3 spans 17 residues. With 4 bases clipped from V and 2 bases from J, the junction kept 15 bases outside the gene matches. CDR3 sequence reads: CASSPRDSPGATYEQYF. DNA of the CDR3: TGTGCCAGCAGCCCGAGGGACAGCCCTGGGGCCACCTACGAGCAGTACTTC.

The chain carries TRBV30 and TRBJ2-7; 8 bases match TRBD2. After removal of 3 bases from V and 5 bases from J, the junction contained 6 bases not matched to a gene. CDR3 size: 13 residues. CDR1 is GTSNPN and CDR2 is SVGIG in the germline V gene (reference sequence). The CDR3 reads CAWRTPGGDEQYF. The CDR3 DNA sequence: TGTGCCTGGAGGACCCCCGGGGGGGACGAGCAGTACTTC.

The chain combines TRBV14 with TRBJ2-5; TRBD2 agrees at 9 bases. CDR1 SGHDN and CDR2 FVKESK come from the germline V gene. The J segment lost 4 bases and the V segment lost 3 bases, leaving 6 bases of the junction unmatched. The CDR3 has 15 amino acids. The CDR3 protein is CASSHRGGVTETQYF. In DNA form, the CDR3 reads TGTGCCAGCAGCCACCGCGGGGGGGTCACAGAGACCCAGTACTTC.

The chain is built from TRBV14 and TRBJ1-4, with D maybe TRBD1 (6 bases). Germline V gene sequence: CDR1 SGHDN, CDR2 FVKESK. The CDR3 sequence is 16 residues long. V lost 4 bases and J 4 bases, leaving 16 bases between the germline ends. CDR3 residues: CASSPGVRQSNEKLFF. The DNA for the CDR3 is TGTGCCAGCAGCCCAGGGGTCAGACAAAGTAATGAAAAACTGTTTTTT.

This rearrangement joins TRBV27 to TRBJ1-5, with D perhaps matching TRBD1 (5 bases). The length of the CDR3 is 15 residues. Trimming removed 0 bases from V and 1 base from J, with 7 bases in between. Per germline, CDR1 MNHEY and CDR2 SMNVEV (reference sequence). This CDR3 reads CASSLSSGSNQPQHF. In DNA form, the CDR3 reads TGTGCCAGCAGTTTATCGTCAGGGAGCAATCAGCCCCAGCATTTT.

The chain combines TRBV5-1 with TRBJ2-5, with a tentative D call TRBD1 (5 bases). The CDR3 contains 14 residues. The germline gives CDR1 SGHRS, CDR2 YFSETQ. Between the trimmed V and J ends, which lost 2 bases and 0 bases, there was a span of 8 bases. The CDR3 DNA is TGCGCCAGCAGCTTCCAGGGCGACCAAGAGACCCAGTACTTC. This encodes CASSFQGDQETQYF.